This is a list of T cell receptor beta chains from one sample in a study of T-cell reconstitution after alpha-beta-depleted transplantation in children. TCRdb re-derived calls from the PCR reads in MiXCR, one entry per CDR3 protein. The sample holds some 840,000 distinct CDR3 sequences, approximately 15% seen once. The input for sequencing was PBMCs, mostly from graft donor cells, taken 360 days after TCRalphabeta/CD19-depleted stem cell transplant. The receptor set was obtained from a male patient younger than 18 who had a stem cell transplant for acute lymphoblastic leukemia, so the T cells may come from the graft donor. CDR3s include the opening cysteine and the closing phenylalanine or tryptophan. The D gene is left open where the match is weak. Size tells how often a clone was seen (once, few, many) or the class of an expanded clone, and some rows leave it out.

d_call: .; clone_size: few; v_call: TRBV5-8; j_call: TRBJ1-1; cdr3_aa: CASNPGTSGTRGTEAFF; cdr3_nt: TGTGCCAGCAACCCCGGGACTAGCGGAACCAGGGGCACTGAAGCTTTCTTT
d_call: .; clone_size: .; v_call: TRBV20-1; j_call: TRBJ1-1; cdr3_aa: CSAREATEAFF; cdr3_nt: TGCAGTGCTAGAGAGGCCACTGAAGCTTTCTTT
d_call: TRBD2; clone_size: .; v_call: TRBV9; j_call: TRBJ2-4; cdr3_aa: CASSVGDSGRAANIQYF; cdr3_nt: TGTGCCAGCAGCGTAGGTGATAGCGGGAGGGCCGCCAACATTCAGTACTTC
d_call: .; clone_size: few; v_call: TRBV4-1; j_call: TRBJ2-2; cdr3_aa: CASSQVRGAGELFF; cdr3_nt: TGCGCCAGCAGCCAAGTTCGCGGGGCCGGGGAGCTGTTTTTT
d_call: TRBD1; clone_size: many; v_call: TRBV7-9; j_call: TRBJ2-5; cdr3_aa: CASSRTGEETQYF; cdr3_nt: TGTGCCAGCAGTAGGACAGGGGAAGAGACCCAGTACTTC
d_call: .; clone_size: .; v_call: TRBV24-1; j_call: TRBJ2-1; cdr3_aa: CATSEGGQRYNEQFF; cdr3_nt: TGTGCCACCAGTGAGGGGGGCCAGCGGTACAATGAGCAGTTCTTC
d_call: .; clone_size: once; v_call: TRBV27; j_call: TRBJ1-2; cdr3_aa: CASSSTRLGFNYGYTF; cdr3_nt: TGTGCCAGCAGTTCCACTCGTTTGGGATTTAACTATGGCTACACCTTC
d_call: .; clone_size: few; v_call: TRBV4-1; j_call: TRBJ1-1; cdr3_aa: CASMAVGMNTEAFF; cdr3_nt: TGCGCCAGCATGGCCGTGGGCATGAACACTGAAGCTTTCTTT
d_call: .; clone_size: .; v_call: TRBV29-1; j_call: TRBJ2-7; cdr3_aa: CSVEFAGVIPYEQYF; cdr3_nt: TGCAGCGTCGAGTTCGCGGGCGTCATCCCCTACGAGCAGTACTTC
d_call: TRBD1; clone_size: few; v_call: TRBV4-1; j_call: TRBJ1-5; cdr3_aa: CASSRQGFNQPQHF; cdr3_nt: TGCGCCAGCAGCCGACAGGGGTTCAATCAGCCCCAGCATTTT
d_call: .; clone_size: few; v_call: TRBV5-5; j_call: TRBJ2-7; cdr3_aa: CASSNPWGPDNEQYF; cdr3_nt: TGTGCCAGCAGTAACCCCTGGGGCCCCGACAACGAGCAGTACTTC
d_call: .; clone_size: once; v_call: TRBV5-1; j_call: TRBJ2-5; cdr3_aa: CASSLTLSGPQETQYF; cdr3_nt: TGCGCCAGCAGCTTGACCCTAAGCGGCCCCCAAGAGACCCAGTACTTC
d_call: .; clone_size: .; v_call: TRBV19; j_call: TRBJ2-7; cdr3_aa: CASSIWADYYEQYF; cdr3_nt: TGTGCCAGTAGTATTTGGGCTGATTACTACGAGCAGTACTTC
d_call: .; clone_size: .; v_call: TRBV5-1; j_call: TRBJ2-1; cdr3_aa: CASSLFSLLGPLQFF; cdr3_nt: TGCGCCAGCAGCTTGTTTTCGTTATTGGGACCTCTCCAGTTCTTC
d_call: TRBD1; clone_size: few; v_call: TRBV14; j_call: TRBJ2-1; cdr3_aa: CASRSMGQNYNEQFF; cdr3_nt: TGTGCCAGCAGATCGATGGGACAGAACTACAATGAGCAGTTCTTC
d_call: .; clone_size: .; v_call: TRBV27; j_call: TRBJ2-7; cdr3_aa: CASSKKTNTYEQYF; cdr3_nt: TGTGCCAGCAGTAAAAAGACTAACACCTACGAGCAGTACTTC
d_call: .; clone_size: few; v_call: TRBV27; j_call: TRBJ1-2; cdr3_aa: CASSAYMNYGYTF; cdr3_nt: TGTGCCAGCAGTGCTTACATGAACTATGGCTACACCTTC
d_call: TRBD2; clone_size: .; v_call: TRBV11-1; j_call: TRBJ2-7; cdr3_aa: CASSLGTGWGSGTEDEQYF; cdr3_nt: TGTGCCAGCAGCTTAGGAACAGGTTGGGGAAGCGGGACCGAAGACGAGCAGTACTTC
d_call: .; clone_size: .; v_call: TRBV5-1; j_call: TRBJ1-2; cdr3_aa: CASSLVRGTNYGYTF; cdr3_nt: TGCGCCAGCAGCTTGGTGCGGGGGACTAACTATGGCTACACCTTC
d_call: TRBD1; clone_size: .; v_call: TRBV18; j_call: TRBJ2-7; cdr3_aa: CASSPVQGYEQYF; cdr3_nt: TGTGCCAGCTCACCAGTACAGGGGTACGAGCAGTACTTC
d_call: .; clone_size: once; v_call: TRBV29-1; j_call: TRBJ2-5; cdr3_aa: CSVTGQETQYF; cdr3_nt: TGCAGCGTTACAGGGCAAGAGACCCAGTACTTC
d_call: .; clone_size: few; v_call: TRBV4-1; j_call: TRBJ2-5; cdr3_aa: CASRGGVETQYF; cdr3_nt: TGCGCCAGCAGGGGTGGGGTAGAGACCCAGTACTTC
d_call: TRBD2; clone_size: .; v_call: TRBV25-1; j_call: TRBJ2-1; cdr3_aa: CASSEDAGGENEQFF; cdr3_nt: TGTGCCAGCAGTGAAGACGCGGGAGGGGAGAATGAGCAGTTCTTC
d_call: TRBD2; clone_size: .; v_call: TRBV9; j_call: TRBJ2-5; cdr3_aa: CASSVDTSGQETQYF; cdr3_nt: TGTGCCAGCAGCGTAGATACTAGCGGCCAAGAGACCCAGTACTTC
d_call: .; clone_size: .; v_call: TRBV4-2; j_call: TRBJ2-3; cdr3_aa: CASSQGSTRTDTQYF; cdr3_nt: TGTGCCAGCAGCCAAGGGTCAACCCGCACAGATACGCAGTATTTT
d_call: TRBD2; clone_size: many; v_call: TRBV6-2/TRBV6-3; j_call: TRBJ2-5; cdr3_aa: CASASASGYQETQYF; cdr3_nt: TGTGCCAGCGCGTCCGCTAGCGGTTACCAAGAGACCCAGTACTTC
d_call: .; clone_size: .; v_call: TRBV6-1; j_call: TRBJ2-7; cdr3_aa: CASSHAWLSSYEQYF; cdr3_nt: TGTGCCAGCAGCCACGCGTGGCTAAGCTCCTACGAGCAGTACTTC
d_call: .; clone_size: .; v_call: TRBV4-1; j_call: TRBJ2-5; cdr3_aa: CASSQARLGEGTQYF; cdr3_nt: TGCGCCAGCAGCCAGGCCCGACTCGGCGAAGGGACCCAGTACTTC
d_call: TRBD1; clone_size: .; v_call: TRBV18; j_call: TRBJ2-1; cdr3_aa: CASNPTGGSYNEQFF; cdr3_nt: TGTGCCAGTAACCCGACAGGGGGCTCCTACAATGAGCAGTTCTTC
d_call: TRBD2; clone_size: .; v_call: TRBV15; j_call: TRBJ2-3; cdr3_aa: CATSPTEAGRRQDTQYF; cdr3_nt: TGTGCCACCAGTCCTACTGAAGCGGGAAGGAGGCAAGATACGCAGTATTTT
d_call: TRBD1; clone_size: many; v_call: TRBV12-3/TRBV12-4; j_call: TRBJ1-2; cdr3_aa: CASSTGTDYGYTF; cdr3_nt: TGTGCCAGCAGTACCGGGACAGACTATGGCTACACCTTC
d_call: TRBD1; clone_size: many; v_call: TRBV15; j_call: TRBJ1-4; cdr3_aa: CATSSRTGSKKLFF; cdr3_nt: TGTGCCACGTCGAGTAGGACAGGGAGTAAAAAACTGTTTTTT
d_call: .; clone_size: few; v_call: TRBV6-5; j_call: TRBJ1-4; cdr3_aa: CASRPGTRNEKLFF; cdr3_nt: TGTGCCAGCAGGCCCGGGACACGCAATGAAAAACTGTTTTTT
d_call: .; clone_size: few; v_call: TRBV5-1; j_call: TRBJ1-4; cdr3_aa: CASSETDANEKLFF; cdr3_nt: TGCGCCAGCAGCGAGACAGACGCAAATGAAAAACTGTTTTTT
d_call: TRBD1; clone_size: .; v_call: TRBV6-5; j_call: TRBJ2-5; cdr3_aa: CASSYPRTGRETQYF; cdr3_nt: TGTGCCAGCAGCTACCCGAGGACAGGGAGGGAGACCCAGTACTTC
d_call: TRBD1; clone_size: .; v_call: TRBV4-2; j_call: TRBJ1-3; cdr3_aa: CASSPTGFGNTIYF; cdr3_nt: TGTGCCAGCAGCCCGACAGGGTTCGGAAACACCATATATTTT
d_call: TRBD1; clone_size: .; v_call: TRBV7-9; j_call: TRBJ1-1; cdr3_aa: CATKGQGKMNTEAFF; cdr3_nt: TGTGCCACTAAGGGACAGGGAAAAATGAACACTGAAGCTTTCTTT
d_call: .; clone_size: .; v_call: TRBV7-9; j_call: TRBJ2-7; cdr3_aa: CASSLVRDEQYF; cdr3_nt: TGTGCCAGCAGCTTAGTCAGAGACGAGCAGTACTTC
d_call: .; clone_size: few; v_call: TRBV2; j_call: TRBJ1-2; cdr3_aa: CASSEARVSSSNSYGYTF; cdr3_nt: TGTGCCAGCAGTGAAGCGCGGGTCTCATCCTCTAATAGCTATGGCTACACCTTC
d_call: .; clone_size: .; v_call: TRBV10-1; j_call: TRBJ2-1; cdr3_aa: CASSPLSWIHYNEQFF; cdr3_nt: TGCGCCAGCAGTCCACTCTCCTGGATTCACTACAATGAGCAGTTCTTC
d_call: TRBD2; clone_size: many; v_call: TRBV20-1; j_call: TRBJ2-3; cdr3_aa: CSARDAAGTSGRTDTQYF; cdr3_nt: TGCAGTGCTAGAGATGCCGCCGGGACTAGCGGGAGAACAGATACGCAGTATTTT
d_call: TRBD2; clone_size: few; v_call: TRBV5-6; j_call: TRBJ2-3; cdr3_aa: CASSWERGNTDTQYF; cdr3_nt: TGTGCCAGCAGCTGGGAGCGGGGGAACACAGATACGCAGTATTTT
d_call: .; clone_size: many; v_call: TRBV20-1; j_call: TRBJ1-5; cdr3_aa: CSANARHYYGGNQPQHF; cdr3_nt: TGCAGTGCCAACGCACGACATTACTATGGGGGCAATCAGCCCCAGCATTTT
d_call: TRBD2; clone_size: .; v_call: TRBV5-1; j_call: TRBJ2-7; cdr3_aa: CASSLGLAGEFYEQYF; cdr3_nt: TGCGCCAGCAGCTTGGGACTAGCGGGAGAGTTCTACGAGCAGTACTTC
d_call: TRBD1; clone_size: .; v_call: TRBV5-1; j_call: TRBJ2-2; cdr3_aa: CASSLGWTGGAEPTGELFF; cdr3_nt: TGCGCCAGCAGCTTGGGATGGACAGGGGGCGCCGAACCCACCGGGGAGCTGTTTTTT
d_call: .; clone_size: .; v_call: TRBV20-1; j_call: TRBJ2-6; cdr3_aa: CSARVNGGANVLTF; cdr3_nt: TGCAGTGCTAGAGTGAACGGAGGGGCCAACGTCCTGACTTTC
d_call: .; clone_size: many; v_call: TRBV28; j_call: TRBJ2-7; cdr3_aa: CASSFRGARASSYEQYF; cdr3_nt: TGTGCCAGCAGTTTCAGGGGGGCCAGGGCCAGCTCCTACGAGCAGTACTTC
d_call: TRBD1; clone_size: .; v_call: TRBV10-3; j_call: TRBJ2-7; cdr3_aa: CAISEKGQGVPYEQYF; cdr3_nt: TGTGCCATCAGTGAGAAAGGTCAGGGGGTCCCCTACGAGCAGTACTTC
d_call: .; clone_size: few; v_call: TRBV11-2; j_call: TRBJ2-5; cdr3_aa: CASRRLHQETQYF; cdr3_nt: TGTGCCAGCAGACGTCTCCACCAAGAGACCCAGTACTTC
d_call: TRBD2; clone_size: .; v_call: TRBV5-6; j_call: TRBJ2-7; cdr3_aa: CASSLGEGEQYF; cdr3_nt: TGTGCCAGCAGCTTGGGGGAGGGCGAGCAGTACTTC
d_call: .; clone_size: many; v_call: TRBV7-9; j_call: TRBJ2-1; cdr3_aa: CASSSGGSANEQFF; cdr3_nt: TGTGCCAGCAGCTCGGGCGGTTCGGCCAATGAGCAGTTCTTC
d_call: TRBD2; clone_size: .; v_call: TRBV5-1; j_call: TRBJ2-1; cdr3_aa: CASSFASGAAGEQFF; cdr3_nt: TGCGCCAGCAGCTTTGCGAGCGGGGCTGCAGGTGAGCAGTTCTTC
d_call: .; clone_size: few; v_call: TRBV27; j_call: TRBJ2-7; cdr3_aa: CASSSGRPYEQYF; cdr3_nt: TGTGCCAGCAGTTCAGGCAGGCCCTACGAGCAGTACTTC
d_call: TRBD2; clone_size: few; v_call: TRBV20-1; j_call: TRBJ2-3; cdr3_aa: CSARSREWNTQYF; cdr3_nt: TGCAGTGCTAGATCGCGGGAGTGGAATACGCAGTATTTT
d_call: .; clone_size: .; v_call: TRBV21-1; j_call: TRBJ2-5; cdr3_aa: CASSSPGQGLGTQYF; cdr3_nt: TGTGCCAGCAGCTCGCCGGGACAGGGCTTGGGGACCCAGTACTTC
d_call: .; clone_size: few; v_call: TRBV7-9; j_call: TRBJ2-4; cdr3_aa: CASSFPSGNIQYF; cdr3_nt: TGTGCCAGCAGCTTTCCCAGCGGAAACATTCAGTACTTC
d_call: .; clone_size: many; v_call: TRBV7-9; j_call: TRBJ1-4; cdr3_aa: CASSSSGVEKLFF; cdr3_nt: TGTGCCAGCAGCTCTTCAGGGGTTGAAAAACTGTTTTTT
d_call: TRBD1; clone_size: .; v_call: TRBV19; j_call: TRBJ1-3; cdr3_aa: CASNRDRGRNTIYF; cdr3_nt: TGTGCCAGTAACCGGGACAGGGGCCGAAACACCATATATTTT
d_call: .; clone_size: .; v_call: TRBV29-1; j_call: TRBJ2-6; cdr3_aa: CSGTGNGANVLTF; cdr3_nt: TGCAGCGGAACAGGAAATGGGGCCAACGTCCTGACTTTC
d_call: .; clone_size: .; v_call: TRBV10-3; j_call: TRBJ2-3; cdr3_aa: CAINESGPEADTQYF; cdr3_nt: TGTGCCATCAATGAGAGCGGGCCTGAAGCAGATACGCAGTATTTT